This T cell receptor beta chain was sequenced for a study of identifying expanded T cells in peripheral blood. Study-wide results and limits: Technical replicates showed around 1.2 changed clones; two weeks 15 to 20; four weeks 19.

Repertoires were generated with immunoSEQ multiplex PCR, while TCRdb's copy carries only in-frame clones and drops some. The profile covers 70,000 to 95,000 clones, with about nine tenths appearing a single time and around 4.3% taken by the ten largest. On this clone itself: What it binds is not known.

During the collection period, no donor immune events like infections were recorded. Germline-derived CDR1 and CDR2 are SGHDN and FVKESK. The CDR3 extends over 17 amino acids. V was clipped by 2 bases and J by 6 bases; unmatched bases: 12. The chain carries TRBV14 and TRBJ2-2; 7 bases map to TRBD1. Source material: blood. This TCR came from a person between 18 and 69 years old in good health. The CDR3 DNA follows: TGTGCCAGCAGCCAATCTCCCCCGCTCCAGGGGGCCGGGGAGCTGTTTTTT. This encodes CASSQSPPLQGAGELFF.